A single sample is the source of the 15 T cell receptor beta chains below, sequenced in a study of radiation and T cells in renal cell carcinoma. Stated time point: baseline pretreatment blood. Treatment defined: 15 Gy SBRT to primary tumor, nephrectomy 4 weeks later. Clones were read by immunoSEQ multiplex PCR, and TCRdb kept only the in-frame ones, dropping some. The table shows about 160,000 clones, with less than 90% occurring only once. The sequencing used blood, collected from a patient whose treatment included radiotherapy and nephrectomy. These receptors all come from a woman between 70 and 85 years old with renal cell carcinoma.

This chain connects TRBV2 to TRBJ2-7; D gene ambiguous. This CDR3 contains 12 residues. Germline values: CDR1 SNHLY, CDR2 FYNNEI. The V end was cut by 3 bases, the J end by 5 bases, with 8 bases between. In nucleotides, the CDR3 is TGTGCCAGCAGTGAGAGAGGACACGAGCAGTACTTC. It is translated as CASSERGHEQYF.

The CDR3 DNA sequence: TGTGCCAGCAGCAACCTATGGGGTAGGCAAGAGACCCAGTACTTC. Translated: CASSNLWGRQETQYF. This chain joins TRBV7-2 and TRBJ2-5; unclear D gene. The germline CDR1 and CDR2 sequences are SGHTA and FQGNSA. The V gene lost 5 bases and the J gene lost 2 bases, with 15 bases spanning the gap. The CDR3 runs 15 residues.

This clone appeared a single time. The chain couples TRBV7-2 to TRBJ1-6; perhaps TRBD1 as D (5 bases). This CDR3 contains 14 residues. Trimming removed 5 bases from V and 7 bases from J, with 12 bases in between. CDR1 and CDR2 (germline): SGHTA, FQGNSA. CDR3 residues: CASSDAGWNSPLHF. The CDR3 DNA sequence: TGTGCCAGCAGCGACGCAGGGTGGAATTCACCCCTCCACTTT.

V gene TRBV4-2 combines with J gene TRBJ2-7, with 12 bases identical to TRBD2. CDR1 and CDR2 from the germline V gene are LGHNA and YNFKEQ. Unmatched junction bases numbered 10, after V lost 2 bases and J lost 5 bases. The CDR3 extends over 17 amino acids. This CDR3 reads CASSQSLASGGANEQYF. CDR3 DNA: TGTGCCAGCAGCCAATCCCTGGCTAGCGGGGGGGCCAACGAGCAGTACTTC.

The chain employs TRBV7-2 and TRBJ2-7; D unresolved. V was clipped by 2 bases and J by 5 bases, with 4 bases between them. In germline, CDR1 is SGHTA, CDR2 FQGNSA. CDR3 length equals 11 residues. The CDR3 spells CASSLLDEQYF. CDR3 DNA sequence: TGTGCCAGCAGCTTATTGGACGAGCAGTACTTC.

The chain has TRBV5-1 and TRBJ1-5; D not certain. V was cut by 5 bases and J by 0 bases, with 12 bases left in between. The CDR3 is 15 amino acids. Germline V gene sequence: CDR1 SGHRS, CDR2 YFSETQ. The CDR3 protein is CASRETIYSNQPQHF. DNA of the CDR3: TGCGCCAGCAGGGAAACAATTTATAGCAATCAGCCCCAGCATTTT.

The chain combines TRBV7-3 with TRBJ2-3; the D gene is possibly TRBD1 (6 bases). There are 15 residues in the CDR3. V was pared by 5 bases and J by 3 bases, with 15 bases between. Germline V gene sequence: CDR1 SGHTA, CDR2 FQGTGA. CDR3 nucleotides: TGTGCCAGCAGCCCGTTGACAGGCGGGACAGATACGCAGTATTTT. This codes for CASSPLTGGTDTQYF. The full variable domain, rest sourced from reference TRBV7-3 and TRBJ2-3, is GAGVSQTPSNKVTEKGKYVELRCDPISGHTALYWYRQSLGQGPEFLIYFQGTGAADDSGLPNDRFFAVRPEGSVSTLKIQRTERGDSAVYLCASSPLTGGTDTQYFGPGTRLTVL.

The chain links TRBV5-1 to TRBJ1-1; 7 bases map to TRBD1. Trimming at V came to 0 bases and at J to 6 bases, leaving 5 bases not matched to a gene. The germline V gene has CDR1 SGHRS and CDR2 YFSETQ. CDR3 length equals 14 residues. The DNA of the CDR3 is TGCGCCAGCAGCTTGGAGGGGGCCGGTGCTGAAGCTTTCTTT. Protein sequence: CASSLEGAGAEAFF.

The chain combines TRBV30 with TRBJ1-2; a possible D gene is TRBD1 (5 bases). This CDR3 contains 10 residues. Germline lookup yields CDR1 GTSNPN and CDR2 SVGIG (reference sequence). V was clipped by 5 bases and J by 5 bases, with 6 bases between them. DNA of the CDR3: TGTGCCTGGGGGGGGTATGGCTACACCTTC. It encodes CAWGGYGYTF.

V usage is TRBV6-1 and J usage is TRBJ1-5; tentatively, D is TRBD1 (6 bases). CDR1 and CDR2 from the germline V gene are MNHNS and SASEGT. This CDR3 spans 15 amino acids. V shed 6 bases and J shed 4 bases, with 16 bases lying between them. CDR3 coding DNA: TGTGCCAGCAGCGCTGGACAGATACCTAATCAGCCCCAGCATTTT. Translating it yields CASSAGQIPNQPQHF.

The chain carries TRBV4-2 and TRBJ1-1, with unresolved D. Germline V lookup: CDR1 LGHNA, CDR2 YNFKEQ. This CDR3 has 13 residues. Trimming cost V 0 bases and J 4 bases, with 6 bases left between them. The CDR3 coding sequence is TGTGCCAGCAGCCAAGATCGGAGCACTGAAGCTTTCTTT. This sequence encodes CASSQDRSTEAFF.

This clone was recorded once. The CDR3 loop is CASRRSEGMPQHF. As DNA, the CDR3 is TGTGCCAGCAGGAGGTCGGAGGGAATGCCCCAGCATTTT. The chain employs TRBV6-1 and TRBJ1-5; D gene ambiguous. Trimming removed 6 bases from V and 9 bases from J, with 15 bases in between. The CDR3 runs to 13 residues. Germline V CDR1 and CDR2: MNHNS, SASEGT.

The chain recombines TRBV7-8 with TRBJ1-4; TRBD1 aligns across 7 bases. Germline V gene lookup returns CDR1 SGHVS and CDR2 FQNEAQ. This CDR3 has 17 amino acids. Unmatched junction bases numbered 9, after V lost 5 bases and J lost 0 bases. The CDR3 DNA reads TGTGCCAGCAGCCGAAAGACAGGGTACACAACTAATGAAAAACTGTTTTTT. Translating it yields CASSRKTGYTTNEKLFF.

The chain uses TRBV7-8 and TRBJ2-2; possibly TRBD2 for D (6 bases). There are 16 residues in the CDR3. Germline V gene lookup returns CDR1 SGHVS and CDR2 FQNEAQ. Trimming took 5 bases from V and 2 from J, leaving 15 bases between them. The CDR3 protein is CASSLRAGINTGELFF. The DNA for the CDR3 is TGTGCCAGCAGCCTTAGGGCGGGAATTAACACCGGGGAGCTGTTTTTT. Drawing the rest from reference TRBV7-8 and TRBJ2-2, the complete variable domain is GAGVSQSPRYKVAKRGQDVALRCDPISGHVSLFWYQQALGQGPEFLTYFQNEAQLDKSGLPSDRFFAERPEGSVSTLKIQRTQQEDSAVYLCASSLRAGINTGELFFGEGSRLTVL.

This clone was counted once. V and J are TRBV14 and TRBJ2-2, with a weak D call TRBD1 (6 bases). CDR3 length: 17 residues. V was cut by 4 bases and J by 3 bases, with 18 bases left in between. Per germline, CDR1 SGHDN and CDR2 FVKESK. CDR3 in DNA: TGTGCCAGCAGCCCCCAGATCAGGGGTCCGGACACCGGGGAGCTGTTTTTT. It yields the protein CASSPQIRGPDTGELFF. Supplemented by reference TRBV14 and TRBJ2-2, the full variable domain reads EAGVTQFPSHSVIEKGQTVTLRCDPISGHDNLYWYRRVMGKEIKFLLHFVKESKQDESGMPNNRFLAERTGGTYSTLKVQPAELEDSGVYFCASSPQIRGPDTGELFFGEGSRLTVL.